Listed below are T cell receptor beta chains from one sample, sequenced in a study of T-cell reconstitution after alpha-beta-depleted transplantation in children. Using its own MiXCR run on the PCR reads, TCRdb lists one record per CDR3 protein. The repertoire holds around 370,000 distinct CDR3 sequences, 10% seen once, with less than 2.5% in the top ten. The material sequenced was PBMCs from the stem cell graft donor, taken from the stem cell graft. The receptors derive from a human donor who donated a stem cell graft to a child with acute lymphoblastic leukemia. The CDR3 runs from the conserved cysteine through the conserved F or W. Each record gives: D gene, V gene, J gene, CDR3 length, clone size, CDR3 protein, CDR3 DNA. The D gene is left open where the match is weak. Clone size appears in some rows only: once, few, many, or a class for an expanded clone.

d_call: NA; v_call: TRBV21-1; j_call: TRBJ2-3; cdr3_length: 22; clone_size: NA; cdr3_aa: CASSKTLPGLAGGPRLADTQYF; cdr3_nt: TGTGCCAGCAGCAAAACTCTGCCGGGACTAGCGGGAGGGCCTCGCCTTGCAGATACGCAGTATTTT
d_call: NA; v_call: TRBV4-3; j_call: TRBJ2-1; cdr3_length: 13; clone_size: many; cdr3_aa: CASSQARWHEQFF; cdr3_nt: TGCGCCAGCAGCCAAGCTAGGTGGCATGAGCAGTTCTTC
d_call: TRBD2; v_call: TRBV20-1; j_call: TRBJ2-4; cdr3_length: 20; clone_size: few; cdr3_aa: CSARDLGLTIPPLAKNIQYF; cdr3_nt: TGCAGTGCTAGAGATCTGGGACTAACTATACCACCTCTAGCCAAAAACATTCAGTACTTC
d_call: NA; v_call: TRBV21-1; j_call: TRBJ2-7; cdr3_length: 13; clone_size: few; cdr3_aa: CASTTTGGSEQYF; cdr3_nt: TGTGCCAGCACCACCACAGGGGGCTCCGAGCAGTACTTC
d_call: TRBD1; v_call: TRBV4-1; j_call: TRBJ2-3; cdr3_length: 16; clone_size: NA; cdr3_aa: CASSRQGARGTDTHYF; cdr3_nt: TGCGCCAGCAGCCGACAGGGGGCGAGGGGCACAGATACGCATTATTTT
d_call: NA; v_call: TRBV20-1; j_call: TRBJ1-5; cdr3_length: 14; clone_size: few; cdr3_aa: CSASSPNSNQPQHF; cdr3_nt: TGCAGTGCTAGTTCCCCTAATAGCAATCAGCCCCAGCATTTT
d_call: NA; v_call: TRBV21-1; j_call: TRBJ2-3; cdr3_length: 15; clone_size: few; cdr3_aa: CASSAKGAHTDTQYF; cdr3_nt: TGTGCCAGCAGCGCGAAGGGGGCACACACAGATACGCAGTATTTT
d_call: NA; v_call: TRBV4-1; j_call: TRBJ2-7; cdr3_length: 14; clone_size: many; cdr3_aa: CASSQEAVWDEQYF; cdr3_nt: TGCGCCAGCAGCCAAGAGGCGGTCTGGGACGAGCAGTACTTC
d_call: TRBD2; v_call: TRBV7-2; j_call: TRBJ2-2; cdr3_length: 16; clone_size: many; cdr3_aa: CASSLRLAGGPGELFF; cdr3_nt: TGTGCCAGCAGCCTGCGACTAGCGGGAGGCCCCGGGGAGCTGTTTTTT
d_call: NA; v_call: TRBV6-1; j_call: TRBJ1-4; cdr3_length: 14; clone_size: few; cdr3_aa: CASRLAATNEKLFF; cdr3_nt: TGTGCCAGCAGGTTGGCAGCAACTAATGAAAAACTGTTTTTT
d_call: TRBD2; v_call: TRBV14; j_call: TRBJ2-1; cdr3_length: 17; clone_size: NA; cdr3_aa: CASSQGDTSGGPDEQFF; cdr3_nt: TGTGCCAGCAGCCAAGGGGATACTAGCGGGGGACCGGATGAGCAGTTCTTC
d_call: NA; v_call: TRBV20-1; j_call: TRBJ1-6; cdr3_length: 14; clone_size: NA; cdr3_aa: CSASIGQLDSPLHF; cdr3_nt: TGCAGTGCTAGTATCGGACAACTCGATTCACCCCTCCACTTT
d_call: NA; v_call: TRBV29-1; j_call: TRBJ2-7; cdr3_length: 10; clone_size: many; cdr3_aa: CSVGEGEQYF; cdr3_nt: TGCAGCGTTGGCGAGGGGGAGCAGTACTTC
d_call: NA; v_call: TRBV5-1; j_call: TRBJ2-1; cdr3_length: 14; clone_size: few; cdr3_aa: CASSLVIPHNEQFF; cdr3_nt: TGCGCCAGCAGCTTGGTTATCCCTCACAATGAGCAGTTCTTC
d_call: TRBD2; v_call: TRBV27; j_call: TRBJ2-1; cdr3_length: 16; clone_size: few; cdr3_aa: CASSSPYSSGYNEQFF; cdr3_nt: TGTGCCAGCAGTTCACCCTATTCTAGCGGCTACAATGAGCAGTTCTTC
d_call: NA; v_call: TRBV18; j_call: TRBJ2-5; cdr3_length: 13; clone_size: many; cdr3_aa: CASSPWGQETQYF; cdr3_nt: TGTGCCAGCTCACCATGGGGCCAAGAGACCCAGTACTTC
d_call: NA; v_call: TRBV7-2; j_call: TRBJ2-1; cdr3_length: 13; clone_size: few; cdr3_aa: CASSSPAGFPGFF; cdr3_nt: TGTGCCAGCAGCTCGCCGGCTGGATTCCCCGGTTTCTTC
d_call: NA; v_call: TRBV4-3; j_call: TRBJ2-1; cdr3_length: 15; clone_size: NA; cdr3_aa: CASSQDIGANNEQFF; cdr3_nt: TGCGCCAGCAGCCAAGATATCGGGGCTAACAATGAGCAGTTCTTC
d_call: TRBD2; v_call: TRBV4-1; j_call: TRBJ2-7; cdr3_length: 18; clone_size: NA; cdr3_aa: CASSQGPGLAGVPYEQYF; cdr3_nt: TGCGCCAGCAGCCAAGGACCGGGACTAGCGGGAGTGCCCTACGAGCAGTACTTC
d_call: TRBD1; v_call: TRBV6-1; j_call: TRBJ2-7; cdr3_length: 15; clone_size: many; cdr3_aa: CASSLGSRGLYEQYF; cdr3_nt: TGTGCCAGCAGTCTAGGGTCCAGGGGGCTCTACGAGCAGTACTTC
d_call: TRBD2; v_call: TRBV7-3; j_call: TRBJ2-3; cdr3_length: 13; clone_size: NA; cdr3_aa: CASSPSSGRWVYF; cdr3_nt: TGTGCCAGCAGCCCCTCTAGCGGGAGATGGGTGTATTTT
d_call: NA; v_call: TRBV2; j_call: TRBJ1-1; cdr3_length: 15; clone_size: few; cdr3_aa: CASSRGQPVNTEAFF; cdr3_nt: TGTGCCAGCAGCCGAGGACAGCCTGTGAACACTGAAGCTTTCTTT
d_call: NA; v_call: TRBV7-2; j_call: TRBJ2-7; cdr3_length: 13; clone_size: few; cdr3_aa: CASSLAYLAEQYF; cdr3_nt: TGTGCCAGCAGCTTAGCGTACCTGGCCGAGCAGTACTTC